Each of the 23 T cell receptor beta chains below was sequenced from the same sample in a study of OX40 agonist ivuxolimab in advanced cancers. The data were produced by immunoSEQ multiplex PCR, yet TCRdb's version contains in-frame clones alone and is incomplete. The profile shows about 67,000 clones, around 87% of them singletons. Here the sequenced sample was CD4+ or CD8+ T cells sorted from blood, taken in a trial of the OX40 agonist ivuxolimab. These receptors were taken from an adult with an advanced solid tumor such as melanoma, head and neck, liver or kidney cancer.

The rearrangement uses TRBV10-3 and TRBJ2-6, with D unresolved. The ends were cut back, 3 bases at V and 0 bases at J, with 3 bases in the middle. Germline V CDR1 and CDR2: ENHRY, SYGVKD. The CDR3 runs to 14 residues. CDR3 amino acids: CAISDDSGANVLTF. DNA for the CDR3: TGTGCCATCAGTGACGACTCTGGGGCCAACGTCCTGACTTTC.

The count of this clone is one. The V and J genes are TRBV19 and TRBJ2-3; D is ambiguous. The CDR3 loop spans 11 amino acids. The V and J ends lost 3 bases and 6 bases respectively, with 4 bases between them. Germline loops: CDR1 LNHDA, CDR2 SQIVND (reference sequence). CDR3 loop: CASSMSDTQYF. DNA for the CDR3: TGTGCCAGTAGTATGTCGGATACGCAGTATTTT.

This clone was observed a handful of times. The chain joins TRBV29-1 to TRBJ1-2, with TRBD1 as a possible D gene (6 bases). CDR3 length: 13 amino acids. Germline V gene data show CDR1 as SQVTM and CDR2 as ANQGSEA. V lost 4 bases and J lost 5, with 14 bases in between. This chain's CDR3 is CSVASLGAYGYTF. DNA for the CDR3: TGCAGCGTTGCTAGTCTGGGGGCGTATGGCTACACCTTC.

The rearrangement links TRBV7-9 to TRBJ1-2; D is ambiguous. Per germline, CDR1 SEHNR and CDR2 FQNEAQ (reference sequence). The CDR3 runs to 13 residues. Trimming left V 1 base short and J 10 bases short, with 13 bases between. CDR3 sequence reads: CASSLVRGVSYTF. CDR3 nucleotides: TGTGCCAGCAGCTTAGTTCGGGGAGTATCCTACACCTTC. Variable domain in full (rest from reference TRBV7-9 and TRBJ1-2): DTGVSQNPRHKITKRGQNVTFRCDPISEHNRLYWYRQTLGQGPEFLTYFQNEAQLEKSRLLSDRFSAERPKGSFSTLEIQRTEQGDSAMYLCASSLVRGVSYTFGSGTRLTVV.

This clone was seen only once. The chain joins TRBV19 to TRBJ1-4, with D unclear. The CDR3 has 14 residues. From germline, CDR1 is LNHDA and CDR2 SQIVND (reference sequence). The germline V and J ends were trimmed by 10 bases and 0 bases, with 12 bases remaining between them. CDR3 sequence: CATRPGATNEKLFF. In nucleotides, the CDR3 is TGTGCCACACGACCCGGCGCAACTAATGAAAAACTGTTTTTT.

The V call is TRBV19, the J call TRBJ1-3; D uncertain. Germline values: CDR1 LNHDA, CDR2 SQIVND (reference sequence). Trimming took off 0 bases at V and 0 bases at J, with 18 bases between the two ends. The CDR3 length is 19 residues. CDR3 loop: CASSIDPDGEVFSGNTIYF. CDR3 nucleotide sequence: TGTGCCAGTAGTATAGATCCGGACGGCGAGGTATTCTCTGGAAACACCATATATTTT.

This chain uses TRBV19 with TRBJ2-7; no definite D call. Trimming took off 4 bases at V and 2 bases at J, with 9 bases between the two ends. Germline assignment: CDR1 LNHDA and CDR2 SQIVND (reference sequence). This CDR3 comprises 13 residues. CDR3 loop: CASSSSVAYEQYF. The CDR3 bases are TGTGCCAGTAGTAGTTCAGTAGCCTACGAGCAGTACTTC.

This chain uses TRBV7-3 with TRBJ2-1; a weak D match, TRBD2 (6 bases). Germline CDR1 reads SGHTA; CDR2 reads FQGTGA. With 4 bases removed from V and 9 bases from J, the gap between germline ends came to 19 bases. This CDR3 is 15 amino acids long. The CDR3 reads CASSSWGVSYGEQFF. The CDR3 nucleotides read TGTGCCAGCAGCTCCTGGGGGGTTAGTTACGGTGAGCAGTTCTTC.

The rearrangement links TRBV7-8 to TRBJ2-3; weak D call: TRBD2 (6 bases). This CDR3 spans 14 amino acids. V lost 7 bases, J lost 4 bases, and 15 bases lay in between. Looked up from germline, CDR1 is SGHVS and CDR2 is FQNEAQ. The CDR3 coding sequence is TGTGCCAGCAACCAATTGGGAGGAGCAGATACGCAGTATTTT. Its protein product is CASNQLGGADTQYF.

The chain couples TRBV25-1 to TRBJ1-2, with a tentative D call TRBD1 (6 bases). The CDR3 has 12 residues. V was clipped by 6 bases and J by 8 bases, with 13 bases between them. Germline V lookup: CDR1 MGHDK, CDR2 SYGVNS. This chain's CDR3 is CASSNHREGYTF. The DNA of the CDR3 is TGTGCCAGCAGCAATCACAGGGAAGGCTACACCTTC.

The chain joins TRBV7-9 to TRBJ2-4, with unresolved D. Trimming removed 1 base from V and 11 bases from J, with 6 bases in between. The CDR3 sequence is 11 residues long. Germline CDR1 is SEHNR and CDR2 is FQNEAQ (reference sequence). The CDR3 coding sequence is TGTGCCAGCAGCTTAGGACCGGTTCAGTACTTC. Translating gives CASSLGPVQYF.

The chain employs TRBV5-1 and TRBJ1-2, with TRBD1 identical over 7 bases. The CDR3 is 14 residues long. Unmatched junction bases numbered 7, after V lost 4 bases and J lost 4 bases. Germline V lookup: CDR1 SGHRS, CDR2 YFSETQ. The CDR3 sequence is CASSLTTGTYGYTF. The CDR3 bases are TGCGCCAGCAGCCTTACGACAGGGACCTATGGCTACACCTTC.

This chain links TRBV5-1 with TRBJ1-2; TRBD1 matches 9 bases. Trimming took 4 bases from V and 9 from J; bases not matched to a gene: 13. The CDR3 totals 15 residues. Germline V gene data show CDR1 as SGHRS and CDR2 as YFSETQ. In DNA form, the CDR3 reads TGCGCCAGCAGCCATAGACAGGGGGGAGATGGGCGCTACACCTTC. The encoded protein is CASSHRQGGDGRYTF.

This clone was counted once. The rearrangement uses TRBV27 and TRBJ1-1, with a tentative D call TRBD1 (5 bases). Trimming left V 1 base short and J 6 bases short, with 12 bases between. Germline lookup yields CDR1 MNHEY and CDR2 SMNVEV (reference sequence). The CDR3 runs 14 residues. CDR3 residues: CASSLFLTAAEAFF. In DNA form, the CDR3 reads TGTGCCAGCAGTTTATTCCTGACAGCCGCTGAAGCTTTCTTT.

The count of this clone is one. CDR3 sequence: CASSYGTLDQPQHF. The CDR3, as DNA: TGTGCCAGCAGCTACGGGACTTTAGATCAGCCCCAGCATTTT. V and J are TRBV28 and TRBJ1-5, with a possible D match to TRBD1 (5 bases). V was shortened by 6 bases and J by 5 bases, with 14 bases between the two germline ends. Per germline, CDR1 MDHEN and CDR2 SYDVKM. The CDR3 sequence is 14 residues long.

Written as DNA, the CDR3 is TGTGCCTGCCGCCAGGGTGCATACGAGCAGTACTTC. This encodes CACRQGAYEQYF. The rearrangement links TRBV7-2 to TRBJ2-7, with a tentative D call TRBD1 (5 bases). The CDR3 is made up of 12 amino acids. Trimming pared 11 bases from V and 4 bases from J, leaving 15 bases between. CDR1 is SGHTA, CDR2 FQGNSA, per germline.

The DNA for the CDR3 is TGCGCCAGCAGCTTGGATTCAACCGGGACATGGGCGTACGAGCAGTACTTC. Protein product: CASSLDSTGTWAYEQYF. The rearrangement uses TRBV5-1 and TRBJ2-7; a possible D gene is TRBD1 (6 bases). Germline CDR1 and CDR2: SGHRS and YFSETQ. Trimming pared 0 bases from V and 4 bases from J, leaving 20 bases between. The CDR3 has 17 amino acids.

The chain recombines TRBV4-1 with TRBJ2-7; D unresolved. Trimming shortened V by 1 base and J by 1 base, and 11 bases separated the two germline ends. Germline V CDR1 and CDR2: MGHRA, YSYEKL. CDR3 length: 15 amino acids. In DNA, the CDR3 is TGCGCCAGCAGCCAAGGAGACGGAAATTCCTACGAGCAGTACTTC. Amino acid sequence: CASSQGDGNSYEQYF.

Relative to its sample, this clone is medium-sized. The chain recombines TRBV30 with TRBJ1-1; D is possibly TRBD1 (6 bases). The CDR3 covers 15 residues. V was shortened by 2 bases and J by 1 base, with 14 bases between the two germline ends. The germline V gene encodes CDR1 GTSNPN and CDR2 SVGIG (reference sequence). CDR3 nucleotide sequence: TGTGCCTGGAGTCTCACTGGGACACCGAACACTGAAGCTTTCTTT. Translation: CAWSLTGTPNTEAFF.

V gene TRBV14 combines with J gene TRBJ1-2, with D maybe TRBD1 (5 bases). The CDR3 runs to 15 residues. Germline values: CDR1 SGHDN, CDR2 FVKESK. With 0 bases removed from V and 1 base from J, the gap between germline ends came to 9 bases. CDR3 DNA: TGTGCCAGCAGCCAAGAAGGTCAGGGTAACTATGGCTACACCTTC. It specifies CASSQEGQGNYGYTF.

V is TRBV7-9 and J is TRBJ2-3, with TRBD1 identical over 9 bases. The CDR3 runs 15 residues. CDR1 is SEHNR and CDR2 is FQNEAQ in the germline V gene (reference sequence). The J segment lost 3 bases and the V segment lost 5 bases, leaving 6 bases of the junction unmatched. The CDR3 loop reads CASSAGTGSTDTQYF. The CDR3 nucleotides are TGTGCCAGCAGCGCAGGGACAGGGAGTACAGATACGCAGTATTTT.

Remarks on this clone: Other DNA sequences in this specimen translate into the identical CDR3. This chain joins TRBV7-6 and TRBJ2-2; 8 bases are shared with TRBD2. Germline assignment: CDR1 SGHVS and CDR2 FNYEAQ. This CDR3 comprises 15 residues. The V segment lost 5 bases and the J segment 2 bases; nucleotides outside the gene matches: 4. The CDR3 DNA reads as TGTGCCAGCAGCCGCAGCGGGAGTAACACCGGGGAGCTGTTTTTT. Translation gives CASSRSGSNTGELFF.

This chain connects TRBV29-1 to TRBJ2-7; the match to TRBD1 covers 7 bases. The CDR3 length is 12 residues. V was pared by 8 bases and J by 0 bases, with 4 bases of the junction left unmatched. From germline, CDR1 is SQVTM and CDR2 ANQGSEA. The CDR3 DNA is TGCAGCATCCGGGACAGCTCCTACGAGCAGTACTTC. Protein: CSIRDSSYEQYF.